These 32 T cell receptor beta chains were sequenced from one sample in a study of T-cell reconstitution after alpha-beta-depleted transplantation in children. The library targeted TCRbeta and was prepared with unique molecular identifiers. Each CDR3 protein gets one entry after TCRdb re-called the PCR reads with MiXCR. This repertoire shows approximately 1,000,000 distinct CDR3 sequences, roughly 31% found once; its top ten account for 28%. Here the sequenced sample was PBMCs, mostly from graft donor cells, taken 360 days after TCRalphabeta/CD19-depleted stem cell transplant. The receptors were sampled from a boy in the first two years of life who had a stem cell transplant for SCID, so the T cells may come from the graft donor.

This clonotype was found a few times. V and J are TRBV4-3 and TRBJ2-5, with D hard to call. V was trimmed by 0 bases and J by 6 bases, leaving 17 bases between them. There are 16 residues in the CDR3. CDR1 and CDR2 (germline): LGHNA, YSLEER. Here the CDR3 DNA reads TGCGCCAGCAGCCAAGAACCCTCACTCTCCAGGAAGACCCAGTACTTC. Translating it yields CASSQEPSLSRKTQYF.

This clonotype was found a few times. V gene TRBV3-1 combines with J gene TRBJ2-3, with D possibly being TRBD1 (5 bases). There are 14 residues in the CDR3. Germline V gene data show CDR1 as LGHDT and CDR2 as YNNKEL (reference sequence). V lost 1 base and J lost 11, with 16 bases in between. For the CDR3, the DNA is TGTGCCAGCAGCCAAGTTTGGACATACCCCCAGCAGTATTTT. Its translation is CASSQVWTYPQQYF.

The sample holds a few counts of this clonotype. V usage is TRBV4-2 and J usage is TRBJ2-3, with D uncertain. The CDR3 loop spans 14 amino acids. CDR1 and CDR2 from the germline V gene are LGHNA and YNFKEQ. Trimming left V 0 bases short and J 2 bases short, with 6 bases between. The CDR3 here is CASSQDTVTDTQYF. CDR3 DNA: TGTGCCAGCAGCCAAGATACAGTCACAGATACGCAGTATTTT.

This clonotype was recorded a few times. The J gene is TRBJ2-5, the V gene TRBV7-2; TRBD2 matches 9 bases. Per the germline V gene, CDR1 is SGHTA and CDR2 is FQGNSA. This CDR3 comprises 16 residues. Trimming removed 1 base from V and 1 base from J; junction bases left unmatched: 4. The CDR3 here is CASSLGLAGSQETQYF. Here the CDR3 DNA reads TGTGCCAGCAGCTTAGGCCTAGCGGGGAGCCAAGAGACCCAGTACTTC.

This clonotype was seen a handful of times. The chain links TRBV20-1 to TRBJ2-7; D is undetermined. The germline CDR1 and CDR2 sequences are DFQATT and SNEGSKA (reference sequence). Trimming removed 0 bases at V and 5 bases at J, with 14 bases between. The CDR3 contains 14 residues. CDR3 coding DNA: TGCAGTGCTAGAGAAGTGGGGTACAGTGACGAGCAGTACTTC. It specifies CSAREVGYSDEQYF.

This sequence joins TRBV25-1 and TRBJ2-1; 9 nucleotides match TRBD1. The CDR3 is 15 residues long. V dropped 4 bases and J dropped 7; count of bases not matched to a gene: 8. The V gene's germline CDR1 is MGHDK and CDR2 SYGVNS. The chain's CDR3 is CASSAIGTGWNEQFF. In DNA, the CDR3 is TGTGCCAGCAGTGCGATAGGGACAGGGTGGAATGAGCAGTTCTTC.

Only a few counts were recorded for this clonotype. CDR3 sequence reads: CASSQAGDSREQFF. The CDR3 DNA reads TGCGCCAGCAGCCAAGCGGGGGACAGTCGGGAGCAGTTCTTC. V and J are TRBV4-1 and TRBJ2-1, with D maybe TRBD1 (7 bases). V shed 1 base and J shed 10 bases, with 14 bases lying between them. This CDR3 is built from 14 residues. Germline V gene lookup returns CDR1 MGHRA and CDR2 YSYEKL.

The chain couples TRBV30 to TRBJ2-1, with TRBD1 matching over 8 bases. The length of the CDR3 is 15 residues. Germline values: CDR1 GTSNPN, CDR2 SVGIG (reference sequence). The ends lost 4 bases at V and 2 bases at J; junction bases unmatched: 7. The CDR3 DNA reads TGTGCCTGGACAAGGAGACAGGGGACCTACAATGAGCAGTTCTTC. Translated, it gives CAWTRRQGTYNEQFF.

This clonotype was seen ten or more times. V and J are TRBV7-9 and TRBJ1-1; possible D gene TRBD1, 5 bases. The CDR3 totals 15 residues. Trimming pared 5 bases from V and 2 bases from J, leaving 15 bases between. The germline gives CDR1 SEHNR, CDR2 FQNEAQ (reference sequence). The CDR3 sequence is CASSTGWGENTEAFF. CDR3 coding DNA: TGTGCCAGCAGCACAGGCTGGGGAGAAAACACTGAAGCTTTCTTT.

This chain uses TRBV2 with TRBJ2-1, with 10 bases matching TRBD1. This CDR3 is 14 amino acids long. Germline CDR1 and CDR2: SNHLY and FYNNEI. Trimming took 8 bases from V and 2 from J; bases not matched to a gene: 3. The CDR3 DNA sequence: TGTGCCAGCGGGGGACAGGGGACCTACAATGAGCAGTTCTTC. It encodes CASGGQGTYNEQFF. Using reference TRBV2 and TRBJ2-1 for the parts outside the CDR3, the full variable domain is EPEVTQTPSHQVTQMGQEVILRCVPISNHLYFYWYRQILGQKVEFLVSFYNNEISEKSEIFDDQFSVERPDGSNFTLKIRSTKLEDSAMYFCASGGQGTYNEQFFGPGTRLTVL.

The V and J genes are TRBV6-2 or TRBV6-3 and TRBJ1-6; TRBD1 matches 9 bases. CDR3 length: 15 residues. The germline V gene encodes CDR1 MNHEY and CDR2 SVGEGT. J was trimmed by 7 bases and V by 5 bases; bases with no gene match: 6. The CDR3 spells CASSRTGGVNSPLHF. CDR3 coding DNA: TGTGCCAGCAGTCGAACAGGGGGCGTGAATTCACCCCTCCACTTT.

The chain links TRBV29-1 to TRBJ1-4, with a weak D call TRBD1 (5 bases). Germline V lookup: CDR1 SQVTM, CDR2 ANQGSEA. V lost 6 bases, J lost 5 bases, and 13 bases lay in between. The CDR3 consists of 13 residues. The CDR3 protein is CSVTGGVNEKLFF. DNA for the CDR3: TGCAGCGTCACCGGGGGAGTGAATGAAAAACTGTTTTTT.

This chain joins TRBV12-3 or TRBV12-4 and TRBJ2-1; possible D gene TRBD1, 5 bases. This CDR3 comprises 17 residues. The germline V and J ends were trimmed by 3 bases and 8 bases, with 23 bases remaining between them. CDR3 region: CASSFGLITGPGHEQFF. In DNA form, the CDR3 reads TGTGCCAGCAGTTTTGGGCTTATCACAGGTCCCGGCCATGAGCAGTTCTTC.

CDR3 sequence reads: CASSHGQPLAKNIQYF. In nucleotides, the CDR3 is TGTGCCAGCAGCCATGGACAGCCGTTAGCCAAAAACATTCAGTACTTC. The chain joins TRBV3-1 to TRBJ2-4; maybe TRBD1 (6 bases). The CDR3 has 16 amino acids. The V end lost 3 bases, the J end lost 0 bases, and 12 bases lay between the germline ends. Per germline, CDR1 LGHDT and CDR2 YNNKEL (reference sequence). Together with reference TRBV3-1 and TRBJ2-4, the CDR3 gives the full variable domain: DTAVSQTPKYLVTQMGNDKSIKCEQNLGHDTMYWYKQDSKKFLKIMFSYNNKELIINETVPNRFSPKSPDKAHLNLHINSLELGDSAVYFCASSHGQPLAKNIQYFGAGTRLSVL.

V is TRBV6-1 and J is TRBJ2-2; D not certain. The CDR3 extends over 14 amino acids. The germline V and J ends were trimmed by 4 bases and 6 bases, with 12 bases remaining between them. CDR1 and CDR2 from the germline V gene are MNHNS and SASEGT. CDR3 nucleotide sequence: TGTGCCAGCAGTGCCCGGAAGACGGCCGGGGAGCTGTTTTTT. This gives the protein CASSARKTAGELFF.

The CDR3 reads CASSPGQGPNEKLFF. DNA of the CDR3: TGTGCCAGCAGCCCGGGACAGGGACCTAATGAAAAACTGTTTTTT. The chain links TRBV7-9 to TRBJ1-4; 9 bases fit TRBD1. V dropped 5 bases and J dropped 3; count of bases not matched to a gene: 4. The CDR3 is 15 amino acids. Germline V gene sequence: CDR1 SEHNR, CDR2 FQNEAQ (reference sequence).

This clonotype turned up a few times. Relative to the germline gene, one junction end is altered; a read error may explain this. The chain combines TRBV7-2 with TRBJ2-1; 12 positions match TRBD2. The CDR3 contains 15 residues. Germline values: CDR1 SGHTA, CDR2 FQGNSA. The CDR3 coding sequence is TGTGCCAGCAGCCTAGCGGGGGGGCCTATGGATGAGCAGTTCTTC. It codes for CASSLAGGPMDEQFF.

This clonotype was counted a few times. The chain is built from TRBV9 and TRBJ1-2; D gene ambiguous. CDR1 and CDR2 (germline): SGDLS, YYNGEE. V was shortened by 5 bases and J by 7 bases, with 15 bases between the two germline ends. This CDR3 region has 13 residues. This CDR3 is CASRPPGGVGYTF. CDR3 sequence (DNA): TGTGCCAGCAGACCTCCGGGCGGGGTTGGCTACACCTTC. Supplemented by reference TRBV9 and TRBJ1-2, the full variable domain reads DSGVTQTPKHLITATGQRVTLRCSPRSGDLSVYWYQQSLDQGLQFLIQYYNGEERAKGNILERFSAQQFPDLHSELNLSSLELGDSALYFCASRPPGGVGYTFGSGTRLTVV.

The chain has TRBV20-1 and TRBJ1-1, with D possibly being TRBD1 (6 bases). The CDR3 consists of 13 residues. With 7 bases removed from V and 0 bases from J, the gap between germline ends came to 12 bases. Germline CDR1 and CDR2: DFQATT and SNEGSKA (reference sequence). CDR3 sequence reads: CSVLDSLNTEAFF. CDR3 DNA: TGCAGTGTACTGGACAGTTTGAACACTGAAGCTTTCTTT.

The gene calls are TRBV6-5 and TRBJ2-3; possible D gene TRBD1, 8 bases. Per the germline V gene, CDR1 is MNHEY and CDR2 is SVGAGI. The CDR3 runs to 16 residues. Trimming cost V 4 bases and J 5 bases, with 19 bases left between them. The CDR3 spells CASSSWTGRGKDTQYF. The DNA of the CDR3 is TGTGCCAGCAGTTCCTGGACAGGGAGGGGGAAAGATACGCAGTATTTT.

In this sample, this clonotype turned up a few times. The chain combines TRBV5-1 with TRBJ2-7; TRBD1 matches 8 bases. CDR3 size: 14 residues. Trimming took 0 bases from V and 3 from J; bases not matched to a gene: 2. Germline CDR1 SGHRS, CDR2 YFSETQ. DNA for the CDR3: TGCGCCAGCAGCTTGGAAGGGACAGGCTACGAGCAGTACTTC. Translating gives CASSLEGTGYEQYF.

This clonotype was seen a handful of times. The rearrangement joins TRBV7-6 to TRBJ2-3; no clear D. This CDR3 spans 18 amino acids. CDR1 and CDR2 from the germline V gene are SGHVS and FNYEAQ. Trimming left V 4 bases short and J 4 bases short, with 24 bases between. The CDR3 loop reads CASSSLLIPSLEADTQYF. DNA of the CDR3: TGTGCCAGCAGCTCCTTACTCATACCCAGTCTTGAAGCAGATACGCAGTATTTT. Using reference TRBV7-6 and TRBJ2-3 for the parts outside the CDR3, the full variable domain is GAGVSQSPRYKVTKRGQDVALRCDPISGHVSLYWYRQALGQGPEFLTYFNYEAQQDKSGLPNDRFSAERPEGSISTLTIQRTEQRDSAMYRCASSSLLIPSLEADTQYFGPGTRLTVL.

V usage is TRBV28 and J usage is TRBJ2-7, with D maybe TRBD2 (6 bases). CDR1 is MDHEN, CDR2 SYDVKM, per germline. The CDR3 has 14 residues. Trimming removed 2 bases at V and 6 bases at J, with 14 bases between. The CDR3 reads CASSLTGRAGEQYF. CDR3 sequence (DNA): TGTGCCAGCAGTTTAACGGGTAGAGCGGGCGAGCAGTACTTC.

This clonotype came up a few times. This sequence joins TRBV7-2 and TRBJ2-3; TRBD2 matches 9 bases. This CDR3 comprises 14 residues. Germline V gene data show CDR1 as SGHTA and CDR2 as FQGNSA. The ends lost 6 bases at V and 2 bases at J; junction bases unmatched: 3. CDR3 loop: CASRKRGDTDTQYF. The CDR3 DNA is TGTGCCAGCAGAAAGCGGGGGGACACAGATACGCAGTATTTT.

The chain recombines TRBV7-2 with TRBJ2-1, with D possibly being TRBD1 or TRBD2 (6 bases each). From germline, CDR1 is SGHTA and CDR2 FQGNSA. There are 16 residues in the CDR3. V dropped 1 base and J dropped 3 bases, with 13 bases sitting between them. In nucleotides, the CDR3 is TGTGCCAGCAGCTTAGTGGGGGGCGCGGTCTACAATGAGCAGTTCTTC. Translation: CASSLVGGAVYNEQFF. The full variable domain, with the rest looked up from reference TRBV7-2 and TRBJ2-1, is GAGVSQSPSNKVTEKGKDVELRCDPISGHTALYWYRQSLGQGLEFLIYFQGNSAPDKSGLPSDRFSAERTGGSVSTLTIQRTQQEDSAVYLCASSLVGGAVYNEQFFGPGTRLTVL.

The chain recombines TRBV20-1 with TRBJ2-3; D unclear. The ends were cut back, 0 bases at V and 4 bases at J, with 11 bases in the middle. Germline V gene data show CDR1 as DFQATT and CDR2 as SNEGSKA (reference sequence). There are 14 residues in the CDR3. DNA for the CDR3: TGCAGTGCTAGAGAATTGAAAGAACCAGATACGCAGTATTTT. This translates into CSARELKEPDTQYF.

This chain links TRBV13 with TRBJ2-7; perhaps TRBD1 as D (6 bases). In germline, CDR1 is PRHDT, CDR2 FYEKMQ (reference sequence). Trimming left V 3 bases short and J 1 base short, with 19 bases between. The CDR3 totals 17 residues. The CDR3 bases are TGTGCCAGCAGCTTTCTCGCCCCAGAGGGGGTGTCCTACGAGCAGTACTTC. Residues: CASSFLAPEGVSYEQYF. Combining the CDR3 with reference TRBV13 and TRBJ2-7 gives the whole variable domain AAGVIQSPRHLIKEKRETATLKCYPIPRHDTVYWYQQGPGQDPQFLISFYEKMQSDKGSIPDRFSAQQFSDYHSELNMSSLELGDSALYFCASSFLAPEGVSYEQYFGPGTRLTVT.

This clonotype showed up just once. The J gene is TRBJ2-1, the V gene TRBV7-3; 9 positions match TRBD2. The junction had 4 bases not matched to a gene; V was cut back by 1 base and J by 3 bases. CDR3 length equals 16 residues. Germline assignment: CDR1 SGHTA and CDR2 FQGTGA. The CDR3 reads CASSLNRRGGYNEQFF. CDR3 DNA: TGTGCCAGCAGCTTAAATCGGCGGGGGGGCTACAATGAGCAGTTCTTC.

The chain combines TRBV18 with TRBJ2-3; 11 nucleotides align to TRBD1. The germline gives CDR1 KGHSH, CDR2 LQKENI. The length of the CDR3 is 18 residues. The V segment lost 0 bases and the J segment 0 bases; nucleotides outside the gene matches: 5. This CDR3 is CASSPPWTGGRSTDTQYF. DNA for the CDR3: TGTGCCAGCTCACCACCGTGGACAGGGGGCCGGAGCACAGATACGCAGTATTTT. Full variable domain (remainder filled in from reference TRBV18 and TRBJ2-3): NAGVMQNPRHLVRRRGQEARLRCSPMKGHSHVYWYRQLPEEGLKFMVYLQKENIIDESGMPKERFSAEFPKEGPSILRIQQVVRGDSAAYFCASSPPWTGGRSTDTQYFGPGTRLTVL.

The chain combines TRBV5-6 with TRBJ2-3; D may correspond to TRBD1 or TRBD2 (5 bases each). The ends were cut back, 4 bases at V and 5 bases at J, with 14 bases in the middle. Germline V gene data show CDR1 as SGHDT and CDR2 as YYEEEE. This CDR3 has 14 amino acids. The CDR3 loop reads CASSVRDAIDTQYF. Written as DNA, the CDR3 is TGTGCCAGCAGCGTCCGGGACGCAATAGATACGCAGTATTTT.

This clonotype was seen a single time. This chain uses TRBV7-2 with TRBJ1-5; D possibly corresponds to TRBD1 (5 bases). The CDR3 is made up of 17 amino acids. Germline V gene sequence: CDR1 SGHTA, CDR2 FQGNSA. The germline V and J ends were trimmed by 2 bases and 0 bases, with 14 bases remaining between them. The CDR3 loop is CASSLSGTVYSNQPQHF. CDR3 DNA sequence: TGTGCCAGCAGCTTAAGCGGGACGGTTTATAGCAATCAGCCCCAGCATTTT.

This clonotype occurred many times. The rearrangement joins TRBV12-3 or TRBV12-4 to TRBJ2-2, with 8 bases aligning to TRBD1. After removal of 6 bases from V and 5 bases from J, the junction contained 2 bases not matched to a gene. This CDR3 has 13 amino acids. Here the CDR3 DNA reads TGTGCCAGCAGACAGGGGGGTACCGGGGAGCTGTTTTTT. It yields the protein CASRQGGTGELFF.